These 24 T cell receptor beta chains were all obtained from the same sample, sequenced in a study of cytomegalovirus exposure and HLA in healthy donors. Vbeta (60) and Jbeta (13) primers were used in the PCR. The data were produced by immunoSEQ multiplex PCR, yet TCRdb's version contains in-frame clones alone and is incomplete. The profile shows around 240,000 clones, about 81% of them singletons. The sequenced sample consisted of PBMCs. These receptors all come from a woman in her forties in good health and CMV-seropositive.

This clone was seen a handful of times. J is TRBJ1-2 and V is TRBV19; D is ambiguous. CDR1 and CDR2 from the germline V gene are LNHDA and SQIVND (reference sequence). Trimming took 5 bases from V and 0 from J, leaving 16 bases between them. The length of the CDR3 is 16 residues. CDR3 residues: CASSQIYTSSNYGYTF. CDR3 DNA: TGTGCCAGTAGTCAGATATACACCTCCTCTAACTATGGCTACACCTTC. The entire variable domain, with the rest obtained from reference TRBV19 and TRBJ1-2, is as follows: DGGITQSPKYLFRKEGQNVTLSCEQNLNHDAMYWYRQDPGQGLRLIYYSQIVNDFQKGDIAEGYSVSREKKESFPLTVTSAQKNPTAFYLCASSQIYTSSNYGYTFGSGTRLTVV.

This clone has more than one count but fewer than ten. The CDR3 reads CASSPIDRDFTDTQYF. CDR3 DNA: TGTGCCAGCAGTCCTATCGACCGGGACTTCACAGATACGCAGTATTTT. The rearrangement joins TRBV28 to TRBJ2-3; weak D call: TRBD2 (6 bases). V shed 5 bases and J shed 2 bases, with 17 bases lying between them. In germline, CDR1 is MDHEN, CDR2 SYDVKM. This CDR3 has 16 amino acids.

CDR3 bases: TGTGCCAGCAGCAAACCCACAGGGGTGGGCACCGGGGAGCTGTTTTTT. Residues: CASSKPTGVGTGELFF. The chain has TRBV7-9 and TRBJ2-2, with 7 bases aligning to TRBD1. Unmatched junction bases numbered 10, after V lost 5 bases and J lost 4 bases. CDR1 is SEHNR and CDR2 is FQNEAQ in the germline V gene (reference sequence). The CDR3 contains 16 residues.

This clone appeared once. The chain carries TRBV4-1 and TRBJ2-7; 7 bases line up with TRBD1. Germline V CDR1 and CDR2: MGHRA, YSYEKL. This CDR3 contains 16 residues. Trimming cost V 4 bases and J 0 bases; bases outside gene matches: 9. DNA of the CDR3: TGCGCCAGCAGCCGCTCGAAGACAGGGAACTCCTACGAGCAGTACTTC. Protein sequence: CASSRSKTGNSYEQYF.

As to this clone: Sequence at one end of the junction differs from germline and may be a read error. Other DNA sequences in this specimen translate into the identical CDR3. The rearrangement links TRBV27 to TRBJ1-6; D ambiguous. This CDR3 is built from 16 residues. Germline loops: CDR1 MNHEY, CDR2 SMNVEV (reference sequence). The DNA for the CDR3 is TGTGCCAGCAGCCGCGAGGGAATCCCCTATAATTCCCCCCTCCACTTT. It yields the protein CASSREGIPYNSPLHF.

This rearrangement joins TRBV7-6 to TRBJ2-6; 9 bases are a match to TRBD2. The CDR3 consists of 18 residues. Germline V gene lookup returns CDR1 SGHVS and CDR2 FNYEAQ. The ends lost 5 bases at V and 5 bases at J; junction bases unmatched: 13. The CDR3 reads CASSPGGGRGFRANVLTF. The CDR3 DNA sequence: TGTGCCAGCAGCCCTGGCGGCGGGAGGGGGTTTAGGGCCAACGTCCTGACTTTC.

This chain connects TRBV29-1 to TRBJ1-1; TRBD1 agrees at 7 bases. With 8 bases clipped from V and 0 bases from J, the junction kept 9 bases outside the gene matches. The germline V gene encodes CDR1 SQVTM and CDR2 ANQGSEA. The CDR3 is 14 amino acids. CDR3 amino acids: CSTWTGLMNTEAFF. CDR3 nucleotide sequence: TGCAGCACCTGGACAGGCTTAATGAACACTGAAGCTTTCTTT.

This clone was recorded once. The V call is TRBV7-6, the J call TRBJ1-6; 8 bases fit TRBD1. V was pared by 5 bases and J by 0 bases, with 6 bases of the junction left unmatched. Germline V CDR1 and CDR2: SGHVS, FNYEAQ. The CDR3 covers 17 residues. This CDR3 reads CASSPGQGGSYNSPLHF. The CDR3 nucleotides are TGTGCCAGCAGCCCCGGACAGGGTGGCTCCTATAATTCACCCCTCCACTTT.

V gene TRBV4-2 combines with J gene TRBJ2-1; 12 bases are shared with TRBD2. The CDR3 totals 17 residues. The V and J ends lost 0 bases and 7 bases, in that order; junction bases with no gene match: 7. The germline CDR1 and CDR2 sequences are LGHNA and YNFKEQ. As DNA, the CDR3 is TGTGCCAGCAGCCAAGACCCCCTAGCGGGGGGGCATAATGAGCAGTTCTTC. This codes for CASSQDPLAGGHNEQFF.

This clone appeared a few times. DNA of the CDR3: TGTGCCAGTAGTATAGAACGGTACACCGGGGAGCTGTTTTTT. It is translated as CASSIERYTGELFF. The chain links TRBV19 to TRBJ2-2; D is uncertain. This CDR3 contains 14 residues. The V gene's germline CDR1 is LNHDA and CDR2 SQIVND (reference sequence). V lost 0 bases, J lost 3 bases, and 5 bases lay in between.

Written as DNA, the CDR3 is TGTGCCAGCAGCCCGACTAGCGGGAGCCTAGGGCAGTACTTC. This codes for CASSPTSGSLGQYF. This rearrangement joins TRBV6-5 to TRBJ2-7, with 12 bases lining up with TRBD2. J lost 9 bases, V lost 6 bases, and 9 bases had no gene match. The CDR3 is 14 residues long. CDR1 is MNHEY, CDR2 SVGAGI, per germline.

This clone was counted between two and nine times. In DNA, the CDR3 is TGTGCCAGCAGTGAAGAGCCTCAGCCCCAGCATTTT. Protein sequence: CASSEEPQPQHF. The V gene is TRBV2, the J gene TRBJ1-5; no clear D. This CDR3 has 12 residues. Trimming shortened V by 1 base and J by 6 bases, and 4 bases separated the two germline ends. CDR1 is SNHLY and CDR2 is FYNNEI in the germline V gene.

The chain uses TRBV29-1 and TRBJ2-7, with a possible D match to TRBD2 (7 bases). This CDR3 has 13 amino acids. The germline V gene has CDR1 SQVTM and CDR2 ANQGSEA. With 5 bases removed from V and 2 bases from J, the gap between germline ends came to 13 bases. The CDR3 sequence: CSVRRGGAYEQYF. For the CDR3, the DNA is TGCAGCGTTCGGAGGGGGGGTGCCTACGAGCAGTACTTC.

The gene calls are TRBV19 and TRBJ2-5, with a possible D match to TRBD1 (5 bases). Trimming cost V 3 bases and J 0 bases, with 11 bases left between them. Germline V gives CDR1 LNHDA, CDR2 SQIVND (reference sequence). There are 15 residues in the CDR3. DNA for the CDR3: TGTGCCAGTAGTATCGGTAGGGGCTACCAAGAGACCCAGTACTTC. Protein product: CASSIGRGYQETQYF. The full variable domain, rest sourced from reference TRBV19 and TRBJ2-5, is DGGITQSPKYLFRKEGQNVTLSCEQNLNHDAMYWYRQDPGQGLRLIYYSQIVNDFQKGDIAEGYSVSREKKESFPLTVTSAQKNPTAFYLCASSIGRGYQETQYFGPGTRLLVL.

The chain employs TRBV6-5 and TRBJ2-2; a possible D gene is TRBD2 (6 bases). V shed 6 bases and J shed 6 bases, with 14 bases lying between them. The length of the CDR3 is 14 residues. Germline V gives CDR1 MNHEY, CDR2 SVGAGI. CDR3: CASRLGLRSGELFF. In DNA, the CDR3 is TGTGCCAGCAGACTGGGACTCCGATCCGGGGAGCTGTTTTTT.

The genes are TRBV5-4 and TRBJ2-1; 11 bases map to TRBD2. V shed 5 bases, J shed 4 bases, and the junction held 5 bases outside the gene matches. The length of the CDR3 is 15 residues. CDR1 is SGHNT and CDR2 is YYREEE in the germline V gene (reference sequence). CDR3 loop: CASRPGLAEYNEQFF. The CDR3 coding sequence is TGTGCCAGCAGACCGGGACTAGCGGAATACAATGAGCAGTTCTTC.

CDR3 sequence: CASSLGLVALEQYF. The CDR3 DNA reads as TGTGCCAGCAGCTTGGGACTAGTCGCGCTCGAGCAGTACTTC. This chain uses TRBV5-6 with TRBJ2-7; the D gene is possibly TRBD2 (6 bases). Germline CDR1 reads SGHDT; CDR2 reads YYEEEE. V gave up 0 bases and J gave up 6 bases, with 13 bases separating them. CDR3 size: 14 residues.

V is TRBV7-3 and J is TRBJ2-3, with 7 bases identical to TRBD2. Germline trimming cut 5 bases from V and 2 bases from J; bases unmatched to any gene: 10. This CDR3 region has 16 residues. The germline CDR1 and CDR2 sequences are SGHTA and FQGTGA. CDR3 DNA: TGTGCCAGCAGCCCACAACCGGGACTACTCACAGATACGCAGTATTTT. The encoded protein is CASSPQPGLLTDTQYF.

The chain is built from TRBV5-1 and TRBJ1-6; a weak D match, TRBD1 (6 bases). V gave up 4 bases and J gave up 7 bases, with 24 bases separating them. Germline assignment: CDR1 SGHRS and CDR2 YFSETQ. This CDR3 has 18 residues. The CDR3 coding sequence is TGCGCCAGCAGCCTAGGACAGCTAGCATCGGGGGGGAATTCACCCCTCCACTTT. Its protein product is CASSLGQLASGGNSPLHF.

CDR3 in DNA: TGTGCCAGCAGTGGACAGGCGATAAATGAAAAACTGTTTTTT. Protein sequence: CASSGQAINEKLFF. The V call is TRBV6-5, the J call TRBJ1-4; 7 bases fit TRBD1. The CDR3 is 14 amino acids. CDR1 and CDR2 from the germline V gene are MNHEY and SVGAGI. The V segment lost 5 bases and the J segment 5 bases; nucleotides outside the gene matches: 5.

This chain uses TRBV5-6 with TRBJ1-2; possibly TRBD1 for D (5 bases). Trimming took 4 bases from V and 6 from J, leaving 13 bases between them. CDR1 is SGHDT, CDR2 YYEEEE, per germline. The CDR3 loop spans 13 amino acids. The CDR3 region has the DNA TGTGCCAGCAGCGCAGGGATGCCGAATGGCTACACCTTC. It yields the protein CASSAGMPNGYTF.

The genes are TRBV29-1 and TRBJ2-1, with 7 bases aligning to TRBD1. The CDR3 has 13 residues. The germline V gene has CDR1 SQVTM and CDR2 ANQGSEA. J lost 4 bases, V lost 0 bases, and 0 bases had no gene match. The CDR3 DNA reads as TGCAGCGTTGAAGAACAGGGGTACAATGAGCAGTTCTTC. Protein: CSVEEQGYNEQFF.

As to this clone: A junction end diverges from the germline sequence, so it may reflect a read error. V usage is TRBV7-9 and J usage is TRBJ2-7; TRBD1 matches at 9 bases. The CDR3 is 16 amino acids. Germline V CDR1 and CDR2: SEHNR, FQNEAQ (reference sequence). CDR3 coding DNA: TGTTCCAGCAGCGCCTTACAGGGGGCGCCGTTTTACGAGCAGTACTTC. As protein: CSSSALQGAPFYEQYF.

The chain employs TRBV6-4 and TRBJ1-2; 8 bases match TRBD1. Germline CDR1 is MRHNA and CDR2 is SNTAGT. The ends lost 7 bases at V and 4 bases at J; junction bases unmatched: 11. The CDR3 runs to 15 residues. The CDR3 nucleotides are TGTGCCAGCAAGCCCTCGACAGGGGTTATCTATGGCTACACCTTC. It yields the protein CASKPSTGVIYGYTF.